This T cell receptor beta chain was found in a study of cytomegalovirus exposure and HLA in healthy donors. Study-level results: V- and J-gene trimming in TCR beta was tied to a missense DCLRE1C variant by an analysis performed later.

Concerning this clone itself: Its antigen is currently unknown.

PCR was performed using 60 Vbeta and 13 Jbeta primers. Sequencing used immunoSEQ multiplex PCR; TCRdb keeps in-frame clones, though not all of them. The data hold approximately 110,000 clones, with 15% observed a single time. This CDR3 is built from 13 residues. Per germline, CDR1 MNHEY and CDR2 SVGAGI. After removal of 6 bases from V and 8 bases from J, the junction contained 7 bases not matched to a gene. The genes are TRBV6-5 and TRBJ1-2, with 9 bases lining up with TRBD1. The sequenced material came from PBMCs. The sequence came from a woman aged 18-29 years in good health and CMV-seronegative. In DNA form, the CDR3 reads TGTGCCAGCAGCCCCGGACAGGGGAGAGGCTACACCTTC. Translation: CASSPGQGRGYTF.